This TCR beta chain comes out of a study of human T cells and chemical hapten exposure. Whole-study context: In the roughly 24-week study, patients were dosed weekly with diphenylcyclopropenone on the scalp throughout.

The CDR3 runs to 14 residues. Trimming removed 6 bases from V and 3 bases from J; junction bases left unmatched: 6. TCRdb used MiXCR to reprocess the RACE reads, holding one entry per CDR3 protein. The sample contains roughly 260,000 distinct CDR3 sequences, approximately 8.4% of which appear only once. Stated time point: pre-sensitization, week 0. Indicated treatment: therapeutic diphenylcyclopropenone sensitization with weekly scalp DPC. There are a few counts of this clonotype. This specimen consisted of whole blood, obtained in connection with sensitization to the hapten diphenylcyclopropenone (DPC). This receptor was taken from a woman between 40 and 50 years old with alopecia areata. Some clones in this sample may be carry-over from other donors' samples. The gene calls are TRBV12-3 or TRBV12-4 and TRBJ2-5, with 8 bases that match TRBD1. The CDR3 loop is CASSQTGGEETQYF. As DNA, the CDR3 is TGTGCCAGCAGCCAAACAGGGGGAGAAGAGACCCAGTACTTC.